This T cell receptor (beta chain) derives from a study of glioma-infiltrating T cells. Concerning this clonotype itself: Its matching antigen is unknown. A junction end diverges from the germline sequence, so it may reflect a read error.

TCR alpha and beta CDR3 regions were amplified from RNA using iRepertoire nested multiplex PCR. Tissue mRNA or PBMC total RNA, 100-400 ng, went into one-step reverse transcription and amplification. TCRdb independently ran MiXCR on the multiplex PCR reads; one entry per CDR3 protein. In the table there are 150,000 or so distinct CDR3 sequences, about 39% of which are singletons. Study findings and constraints: Tissue-blood divergence was below expectation in non-neoplastic patients, above in gliomas.

CDR1 WSHSY and CDR2 SAAADI come from the germline V gene. This CDR3 contains 13 residues. The sample comprised glioma tissue, nonneoplastic brain tissue, or PBMCs (not recorded which). The receptor's source is a human donor with low-grade glioma or glioblastoma, undergoing nonglioma brain surgery, or in good health (not recorded which). This sequence joins TRBV10-2 and TRBJ2-5; 9 positions match TRBD1. In nucleotides, the CDR3 is TGTGCCAGCAGTAGGACAGGGGCCCAGACCCAGTACTTC. This translates into CASSRTGAQTQYF.